This T cell receptor (beta chain) was sequenced in a study of regulatory T cells in long-lasting Graves disease. This clonotype was detected many times. Its antigen is unknown. Library construction for TCR beta used iRepertoire HTBI primers and Arm-PCR of CDR3 regions. TCRdb recomputed calls from the multiplex PCR reads with MiXCR, one row per CDR3 protein. The table records fewer than 550,000 distinct CDR3 sequences, around 15% of them present only once. Study-level points and caveats: Newly diagnosed disease favored TRBV20-1 and TRBJ2-1 over persistent disease.

Trimming removed 2 bases at V and 1 base at J, with 5 bases between. The germline CDR1 and CDR2 sequences are SNHLY and FYNNEI. There are 13 residues in the CDR3. Time point meaning: newly diagnosed GD, antithyroid drugs for less than 3 months. Extracted PBMC RNA gave rise to the TCR library. The collection involved drawing nine milliliters of peripheral blood into EDTA tubes. These records were also assigned to another study, of T cells in Graves' hyperthyroidism and ophthalmopathy. According to that study: The primer set for the first-round RT-PCR of the TCR CDR3 was HTBI. Median prediction lead before ophthalmopathy onset was 6 to 8 months with the model.

The origin of this receptor is a woman aged 35-65 years with Graves disease. Sequences were derived from peripheral blood mononuclear cells (PBMCs), sampled at new diagnosis, from a patient treated with antithyroid drugs. The gene calls are TRBV2 and TRBJ2-5, with D unresolved. CDR3 DNA sequence: TGTGCCAGCAGTGAAATCCGCCAAGAGACCCAGTACTTC. Its translation: CASSEIRQETQYF.